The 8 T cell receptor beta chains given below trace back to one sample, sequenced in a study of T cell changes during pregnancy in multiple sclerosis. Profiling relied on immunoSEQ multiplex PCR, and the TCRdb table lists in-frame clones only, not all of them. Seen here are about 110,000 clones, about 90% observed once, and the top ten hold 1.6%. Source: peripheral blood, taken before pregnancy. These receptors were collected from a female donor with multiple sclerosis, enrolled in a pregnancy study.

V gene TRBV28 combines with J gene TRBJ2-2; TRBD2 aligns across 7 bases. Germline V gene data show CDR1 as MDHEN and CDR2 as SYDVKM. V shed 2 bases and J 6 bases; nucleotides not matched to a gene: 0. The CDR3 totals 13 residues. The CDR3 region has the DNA TGTGCCAGCAGTTTACGGGGGGCCGGGGAGCTGTTTTTT. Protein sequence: CASSLRGAGELFF.

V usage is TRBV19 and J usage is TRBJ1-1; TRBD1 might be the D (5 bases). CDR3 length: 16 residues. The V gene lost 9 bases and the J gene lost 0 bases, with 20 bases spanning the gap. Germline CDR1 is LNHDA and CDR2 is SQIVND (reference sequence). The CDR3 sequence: CASNAYLGGMNTEAFF. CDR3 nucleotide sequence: TGTGCCAGCAACGCCTATTTGGGGGGGATGAACACTGAAGCTTTCTTT.

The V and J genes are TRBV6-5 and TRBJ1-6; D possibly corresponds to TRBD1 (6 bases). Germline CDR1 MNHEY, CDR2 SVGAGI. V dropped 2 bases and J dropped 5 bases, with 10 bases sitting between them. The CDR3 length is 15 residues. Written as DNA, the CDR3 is TGTGCCAGCAGTTACCGGACAGTCCATAATTCACCCCTCCACTTT. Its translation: CASSYRTVHNSPLHF.

The CDR3 nucleotides are TGTGCCAGCAGCTTTGGCAGCAATCAGCCCCAGCATTTT. This translates into CASSFGSNQPQHF. The chain recombines TRBV5-5 with TRBJ1-5; D is unclear. Trimming took 2 bases from V and 1 from J, leaving 4 bases between them. In germline, CDR1 is SGHKS, CDR2 YYEKEE (reference sequence). The CDR3 is 13 amino acids.

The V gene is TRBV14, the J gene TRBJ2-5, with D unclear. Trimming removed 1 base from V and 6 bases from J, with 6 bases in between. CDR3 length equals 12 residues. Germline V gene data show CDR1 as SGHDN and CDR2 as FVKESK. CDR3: CASSQGLKTQYF. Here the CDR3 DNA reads TGTGCCAGCAGCCAAGGTTTAAAGACCCAGTACTTC.

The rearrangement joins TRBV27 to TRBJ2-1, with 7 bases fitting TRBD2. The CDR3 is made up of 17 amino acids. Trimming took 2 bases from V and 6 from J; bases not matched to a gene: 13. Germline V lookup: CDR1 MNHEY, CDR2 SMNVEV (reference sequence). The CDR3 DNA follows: TGTGCCAGCAGTTTAAGTCTAGCGGCCCCCTGGGGCAATGAGCAGTTCTTC. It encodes CASSLSLAAPWGNEQFF.

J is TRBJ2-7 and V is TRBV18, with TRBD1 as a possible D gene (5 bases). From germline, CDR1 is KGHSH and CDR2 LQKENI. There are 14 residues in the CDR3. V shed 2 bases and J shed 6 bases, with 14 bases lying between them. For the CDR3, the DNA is TGTGCCAGCTCACCAGAAACAGGCCTTACCGAGCAGTACTTC. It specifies CASSPETGLTEQYF.

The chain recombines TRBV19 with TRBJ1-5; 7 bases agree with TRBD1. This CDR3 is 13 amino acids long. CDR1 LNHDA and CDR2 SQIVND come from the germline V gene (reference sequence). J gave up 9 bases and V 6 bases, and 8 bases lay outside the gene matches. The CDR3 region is CASREGAAGPQHF. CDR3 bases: TGTGCCAGTAGAGAGGGGGCGGCGGGGCCCCAGCATTTT.